This is a list of T cell receptor beta chains from one sample in a study of shared clonotypes between healthy human individuals. Generated by immunoSEQ multiplex PCR, the TCRdb table keeps only in-frame clones and is missing some. This sample yields hundreds of thousands of clones, of which 90% to 97% are seen a single time; under 0.06% belongs to the top ten. The sample consisted of naive CD4+ T cells sorted from blood. These receptors were obtained from a woman in her 30s in good health. CDR3s include the opening cysteine and the closing phenylalanine or tryptophan. D genes are given only for firm matches. Clone size is not always given. Where it is, it says once, few, many or a class for expanded clones.

clone size,V gene,D gene,J gene,CDR3 DNA,CDR3 protein
.,TRBV5-6,.,TRBJ1-1,TGTGCCAGCTGCTACTACAAACTGAACACTGAAGCTTTCTTT,CASCYYKLNTEAFF
.,TRBV6-5,TRBD1,TRBJ2-7,TGTGCCAGCAGGATCACCGGGACAGGGGATACCGAGCAGTACTTC,CASRITGTGDTEQYF
.,TRBV7-9,.,TRBJ1-2,TGTGCCAGCAGCTTAGGGTTAGGAGGGAATAACTATGGCTACACCTTC,CASSLGLGGNNYGYTF
.,TRBV6-5,TRBD2,TRBJ2-2,TGTGCCAGCAGTTACTCTAGCGGGGCGGTGTCCGGGGAGCTGTTTTTT,CASSYSSGAVSGELFF
.,TRBV28,TRBD1,TRBJ2-7,TGTGCCAGCAGTTTGGTGGACAGGACGATAAGCTCCTACGAGCAGTACTTC,CASSLVDRTISSYEQYF
.,TRBV2,.,TRBJ2-7,TGTGCCAGCAGTGGGCTAACCTACGAGCAGTACTTC,CASSGLTYEQYF
once,TRBV7-6,TRBD2,TRBJ2-1,TGTGCCAGCAGCCCACTAGCGGGAGTGTTGAATGAGCAGTTCTTC,CASSPLAGVLNEQFF
.,TRBV5-1,TRBD2,TRBJ2-7,TGCGCCAGCAGCGGAGCGGGAGACTCCTACGAGCAGTACTTC,CASSGAGDSYEQYF
.,TRBV9,TRBD1,TRBJ1-1,TGTGCCAGCAGCGTATCCACGGGACAGGGTGTTGAAGCTTTCTTT,CASSVSTGQGVEAFF
.,TRBV7-9,.,TRBJ1-1,TGTGCCAGCAGCTCCGAGCATGAGGTCACTGAAGCTTTCTTT,CASSSEHEVTEAFF
.,TRBV2,.,TRBJ2-2,TGTGCCAGCGGAGGAGCGGCGAACACCGGGGAGCTGTTTTTT,CASGGAANTGELFF
.,TRBV28,.,TRBJ1-1,TGTGCCAGCAGTTCCGGGGGCGCGGACACTGAAGCTTTCTTT,CASSSGGADTEAFF
.,TRBV28,TRBD2,TRBJ2-3,TGTGCCAGCAGTTTATTCCTCTCCAAGCGGGAGCGCACAGATACGCAGTATTTT,CASSLFLSKRERTDTQYF
.,TRBV9,.,TRBJ2-1,TGTGCCAGCAGCGTAACGGGACGCGGTAGCTCCTACAATGAGCAGTTCTTC,CASSVTGRGSSYNEQFF
.,TRBV28,.,TRBJ2-4,TGTGCCAGCAGTTTAGGGGGGCCCGCCAAAAACATTCAGTACTTC,CASSLGGPAKNIQYF
.,TRBV27,TRBD1,TRBJ2-7,TGTGCCAGCAGTTTCGCCGACAGGGTGTACTACGAGCAGTACTTC,CASSFADRVYYEQYF
.,TRBV28,TRBD1,TRBJ1-5,TGTGCCAGCATCACGGGACAGGGTTTACAGCCCCAGCATTTT,CASITGQGLQPQHF